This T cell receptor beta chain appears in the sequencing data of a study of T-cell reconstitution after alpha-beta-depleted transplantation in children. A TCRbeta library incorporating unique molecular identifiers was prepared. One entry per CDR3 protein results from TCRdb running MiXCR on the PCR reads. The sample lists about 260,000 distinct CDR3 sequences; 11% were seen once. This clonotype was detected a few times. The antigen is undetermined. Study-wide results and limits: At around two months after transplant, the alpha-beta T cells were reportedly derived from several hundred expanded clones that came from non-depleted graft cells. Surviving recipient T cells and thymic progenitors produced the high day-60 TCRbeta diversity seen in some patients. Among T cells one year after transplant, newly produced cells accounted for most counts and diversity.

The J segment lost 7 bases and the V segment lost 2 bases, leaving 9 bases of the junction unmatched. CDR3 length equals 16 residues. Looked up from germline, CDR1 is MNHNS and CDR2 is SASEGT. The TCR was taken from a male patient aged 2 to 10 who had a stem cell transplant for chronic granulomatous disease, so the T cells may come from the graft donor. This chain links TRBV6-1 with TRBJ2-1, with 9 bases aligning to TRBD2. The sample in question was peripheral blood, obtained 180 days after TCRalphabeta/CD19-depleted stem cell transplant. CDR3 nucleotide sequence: TGTGCCAGCAGTGAACTGGCGGGGGGGCCCCGGAATGAGCAGTTCTTC. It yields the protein CASSELAGGPRNEQFF.